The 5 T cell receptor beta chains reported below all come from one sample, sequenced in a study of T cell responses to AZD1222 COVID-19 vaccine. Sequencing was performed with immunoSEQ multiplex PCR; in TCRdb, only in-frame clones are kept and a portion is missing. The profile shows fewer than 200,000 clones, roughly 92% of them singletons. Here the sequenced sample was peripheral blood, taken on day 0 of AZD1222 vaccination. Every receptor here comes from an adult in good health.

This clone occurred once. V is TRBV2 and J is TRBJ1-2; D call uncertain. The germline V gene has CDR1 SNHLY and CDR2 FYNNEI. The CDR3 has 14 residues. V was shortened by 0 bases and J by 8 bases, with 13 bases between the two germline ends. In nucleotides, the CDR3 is TGTGCCAGCAGTGAAGCGCTTACGCCCGGGGGCTACACCTTC. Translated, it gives CASSEALTPGGYTF.

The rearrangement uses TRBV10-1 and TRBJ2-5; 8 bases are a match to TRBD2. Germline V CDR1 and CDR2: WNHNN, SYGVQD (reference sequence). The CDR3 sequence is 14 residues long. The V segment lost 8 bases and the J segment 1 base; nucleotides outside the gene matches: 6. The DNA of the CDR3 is TGCGCCAGCGGAACCGGGGGGGCCCAAGAGACCCAGTACTTC. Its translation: CASGTGGAQETQYF.

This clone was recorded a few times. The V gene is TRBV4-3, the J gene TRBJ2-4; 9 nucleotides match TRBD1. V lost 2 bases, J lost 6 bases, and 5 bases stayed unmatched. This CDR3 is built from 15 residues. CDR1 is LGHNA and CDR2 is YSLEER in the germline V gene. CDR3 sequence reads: CASSQLQGARNIQYF. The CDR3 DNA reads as TGCGCCAGCAGCCAACTACAGGGGGCACGAAACATTCAGTACTTC.

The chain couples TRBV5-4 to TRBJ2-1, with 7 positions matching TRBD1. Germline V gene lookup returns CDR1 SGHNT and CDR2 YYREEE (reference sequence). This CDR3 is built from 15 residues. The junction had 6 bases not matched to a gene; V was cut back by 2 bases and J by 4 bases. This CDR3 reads CASSLAGGGYNEQFF. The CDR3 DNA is TGTGCCAGCAGCTTAGCAGGGGGTGGGTACAATGAGCAGTTCTTC.

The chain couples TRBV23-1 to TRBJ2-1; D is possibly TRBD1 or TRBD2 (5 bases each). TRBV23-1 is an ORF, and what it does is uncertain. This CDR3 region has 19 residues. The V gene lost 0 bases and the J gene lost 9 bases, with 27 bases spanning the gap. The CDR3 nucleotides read TGCGCCAGCAGTCAATCGGTGTCGAGGGCGGCCCCGTCTGGGACTGAGCAGTTCTTC. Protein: CASSQSVSRAAPSGTEQFF.